A selection of T cell receptor beta chains follows, all from one sample in a study of T cell responses to AZD1222 COVID-19 vaccine. Method: immunoSEQ multiplex PCR; TCRdb's copy keeps in-frame clones and lacks some. The repertoire holds approximately 150,000 clones, around nine tenths seen once, with about 1.6% in the top ten. The sequenced sample was peripheral blood, obtained on day 0 of AZD1222 vaccination. The origin of the receptors is an adult in good health. Both conserved end residues are trimmed from each CDR3. The D gene is left open where the match is weak.

J: TRBJ1-5; D: TRBD1; V: TRBV6-5; CDR3: ASTRTGSVNQPQH
J: TRBJ2-7; D: NA; V: TRBV12-3/TRBV12-4; CDR3: ASSRGNEQY
J: TRBJ2-7; D: TRBD2; V: TRBV7-8; CDR3: ASSLTGTNFDEQY
J: TRBJ1-5; D: NA; V: TRBV30; CDR3: AWARVAGQPQH
J: TRBJ1-5; D: NA; V: TRBV20-1; CDR3: SASRGVHQPQH
J: TRBJ2-7; D: TRBD2; V: TRBV5-1; CDR3: ASSGDGRPYEQY
J: TRBJ1-2; D: TRBD1; V: TRBV28; CDR3: ASSLPGTGVNYGYT
J: TRBJ2-7; D: NA; V: TRBV27; CDR3: ASSRSGFSYEQY
J: TRBJ2-6; D: TRBD1; V: TRBV5-4; CDR3: ASSLRQGVPSGANVLT
J: TRBJ1-2; D: NA; V: TRBV7-8; CDR3: ASSLTRAGPYGYT
J: TRBJ1-2; D: NA; V: TRBV6-2/TRBV6-3; CDR3: ASSYRSIGGYT
J: TRBJ1-3; D: NA; V: TRBV6-5; CDR3: ASSYGLYSGNTIY
J: TRBJ1-5; D: NA; V: TRBV6-2/TRBV6-3; CDR3: ASSYQAGFQPQH
J: TRBJ2-7; D: TRBD2; V: TRBV7-9; CDR3: ASSFALAGWDYEQY